The 21 T cell receptor beta chains below come from one sample, sequenced in a study of shared clonotypes between healthy human individuals. Here immunoSEQ multiplex PCR was the method, and the copy in TCRdb shows in-frame clones only, minus some. The sample includes around 2.1 million clones, under 97% of them seen just once. Material: naive CD4+ T cells sorted from blood. Subset defined: CD45RA+ positively selected. All receptors come from a man younger than 30 in good health.

V gene TRBV6-6 combines with J gene TRBJ2-7, with 15 bases that match TRBD2. Germline-derived CDR1 and CDR2 are MNHNY and SVGAGI (reference sequence). V shed 9 bases, J shed 3 bases, and the junction held 3 bases outside the gene matches. CDR3 length equals 14 residues. The CDR3 nucleotides read TGTGCCAGTGGACTAGCGGGAGGGTTCTACGAGCAGTACTTC. Protein sequence: CASGLAGGFYEQYF.

The V and J genes are TRBV9 and TRBJ2-1, with TRBD2 matching over 13 bases. The germline CDR1 and CDR2 sequences are SGDLS and YYNGEE. V shed 0 bases and J 7 bases; nucleotides not matched to a gene: 13. The CDR3 is made up of 19 amino acids. In DNA, the CDR3 is TGTGCCAGCAGCGTAGAAGGACTAGCGGGAGAAGTGAATTGGAATGAGCAGTTCTTC. It translates to CASSVEGLAGEVNWNEQFF.

The chain is built from TRBV5-1 and TRBJ1-1; D is undetermined. CDR3 size: 14 residues. Germline V CDR1 and CDR2: SGHRS, YFSETQ. Trimming shortened V by 1 base and J by 0 bases, and 7 bases separated the two germline ends. The CDR3 here is CASSLQKLNTEAFF. The CDR3 DNA sequence: TGCGCCAGCAGCTTGCAGAAGTTGAACACTGAAGCTTTCTTT. Full variable domain (outside the CDR3, taken from reference TRBV5-1 and TRBJ1-1): KAGVTQTPRYLIKTRGQQVTLSCSPISGHRSVSWYQQTPGQGLQFLFEYFSETQRNKGNFPGRFSGRQFSNSRSEMNVSTLELGDSALYLCASSLQKLNTEAFFGQGTRLTVV.

The chain employs TRBV30 and TRBJ1-4; no firm D call. The germline CDR1 and CDR2 sequences are GTSNPN and SVGIG (reference sequence). V shed 0 bases and J shed 8 bases, with 13 bases lying between them. The CDR3 has 14 amino acids. The chain's CDR3 is CAWSVSFRVEKLFF. In DNA, the CDR3 is TGTGCCTGGAGTGTTAGCTTTCGGGTAGAAAAACTGTTTTTT.

The V and J genes are TRBV30 and TRBJ1-5, with D unclear. V gave up 0 bases and J gave up 3 bases, with 9 bases separating them. The CDR3 loop spans 14 amino acids. Germline-derived CDR1 and CDR2 are GTSNPN and SVGIG (reference sequence). CDR3 DNA: TGTGCCTGGAGTGTACGGTCAGTCAATCAGCCCCAGCATTTT. This sequence encodes CAWSVRSVNQPQHF.

This chain uses TRBV30 with TRBJ2-5; unclear D gene. The V gene lost 4 bases and the J gene lost 7 bases, with 13 bases spanning the gap. Per germline, CDR1 GTSNPN and CDR2 SVGIG (reference sequence). The CDR3 contains 12 residues. CDR3: CAWIPGIGTQYF. Written as DNA, the CDR3 is TGTGCCTGGATACCGGGCATCGGGACCCAGTACTTC.

The V gene is TRBV5-6, the J gene TRBJ2-7; 8 bases match TRBD1. The trim removed 5 bases at V and 10 bases at J, leaving 5 bases unmatched. Germline V gene sequence: CDR1 SGHDT, CDR2 YYEEEE. The CDR3 loop spans 11 amino acids. The CDR3 DNA reads TGTGCCAGCAGTTATGGACAGGGACAGTACTTC. Translation: CASSYGQGQYF.

The chain employs TRBV29-1 and TRBJ2-5; 11 bases agree with TRBD2. Germline CDR1 is SQVTM and CDR2 is ANQGSEA. The length of the CDR3 is 14 residues. V trimming: 4 bases; J trimming: 5 bases; junction bases outside the gene matches: 6. In nucleotides, the CDR3 is TGCAGCGTTGTTAGCGGGGGGGCAGGTGAGACCCAGTACTTC. Translating it yields CSVVSGGAGETQYF.

The J gene is TRBJ2-1, the V gene TRBV5-8; D possibly corresponds to TRBD1 (5 bases). This CDR3 is 15 amino acids long. CDR1 and CDR2 from the germline V gene are SGHTS and YDEGEE. Trimming stripped 1 base from V and 6 bases from J, with 14 bases between. The CDR3 reads CASSLRGNPLNEQFF. In nucleotides, the CDR3 is TGTGCCAGCAGCTTGAGGGGTAATCCCCTCAATGAGCAGTTCTTC.

This chain joins TRBV7-2 and TRBJ2-1; D not certain. The CDR3 runs 12 residues. V was trimmed by 5 bases and J by 9 bases, leaving 11 bases between them. Germline assignment: CDR1 SGHTA and CDR2 FQGNSA. The CDR3 sequence: CASSLPSLEQFF. In DNA form, the CDR3 reads TGTGCCAGCAGCCTACCCTCACTTGAGCAGTTCTTC.

The chain combines TRBV5-4 with TRBJ1-5; 7 bases align to TRBD1. The CDR3 extends over 14 amino acids. Germline-derived CDR1 and CDR2 are SGHNT and YYREEE (reference sequence). Trimming took 3 bases from V and 7 from J; bases not matched to a gene: 7. The CDR3 sequence: CASSSQGFNQPQHF. The DNA for the CDR3 is TGTGCCAGCAGCTCACAGGGGTTCAACCAGCCCCAGCATTTT.

The V gene is TRBV25-1, the J gene TRBJ1-2; a possible D gene is TRBD1 (6 bases). The ends were cut back, 5 bases at V and 2 bases at J, with 9 bases in the middle. The CDR3 runs 13 residues. Germline loops: CDR1 MGHDK, CDR2 SYGVNS. In DNA, the CDR3 is TGTGCCAGCAGTTACAGGGAGAACTATGGCTACACCTTC. It translates to CASSYRENYGYTF.

This clone was seen once. The rearrangement links TRBV12-5 to TRBJ2-4; the D gene is possibly TRBD2 (5 bases). Germline CDR1 is LGHNT and CDR2 is FRNRAP. CDR3 length: 22 amino acids. Trimming left V 2 bases short and J 0 bases short, with 29 bases between. CDR3 region: CASGLRLASQQKQKVAKNIQYF. The CDR3 DNA follows: TGTGCTAGTGGTTTGAGGCTAGCCTCACAACAAAAACAAAAAGTAGCCAAAAACATTCAGTACTTC.

The chain carries TRBV15 and TRBJ2-3, with D possibly TRBD1 on 6 matching bases. The CDR3 has 16 residues. Per the germline V gene, CDR1 is LNHNV and CDR2 is YYDKDF (reference sequence). V lost 0 bases and J 0 bases, leaving 10 bases between the germline ends. As DNA, the CDR3 is TGTGCCACCAGCAGAGAATCAGGGGTTAGCACAGATACGCAGTATTTT. Amino acids: CATSRESGVSTDTQYF.

The rearrangement joins TRBV7-2 to TRBJ2-3; TRBD2 aligns across 12 bases. V trimming: 5 bases; J trimming: 1 base; junction bases outside the gene matches: 4. This CDR3 comprises 16 residues. Per the germline V gene, CDR1 is SGHTA and CDR2 is FQGNSA. The CDR3 region has the DNA TGTGCCAGCAGCCCCTGGACTAGCGGGGGCACAGATACGCAGTATTTT. Translated, it gives CASSPWTSGGTDTQYF.

DNA of the CDR3: TGTGCCAGCAGTGCCTCTTTGGCAGTTACTTATGGCTACACCTTC. This codes for CASSASLAVTYGYTF. The chain uses TRBV2 and TRBJ1-2; D gene unclear. The CDR3 contains 15 residues. Germline CDR1 and CDR2: SNHLY and FYNNEI. The V end was cut by 4 bases, the J end by 5 bases, with 17 bases between.

V and J are TRBV2 and TRBJ1-5; 10 bases are a match to TRBD1. Germline-derived CDR1 and CDR2 are SNHLY and FYNNEI. The CDR3 is made up of 15 amino acids. Germline trimming cut 6 bases from V and 5 bases from J; bases unmatched to any gene: 7. DNA of the CDR3: TGTGCCAGCAGAAGGACAGGGGGAGTATATCAGCCCCAGCATTTT. As protein: CASRRTGGVYQPQHF.

The chain links TRBV29-1 to TRBJ2-1, with a possible D match to TRBD2 (6 bases). The V gene's germline CDR1 is SQVTM and CDR2 ANQGSEA. The CDR3 contains 14 residues. The V end lost 4 bases, the J end lost 2 bases, and 12 bases lay between the germline ends. The CDR3: CSVVRDSPYNEQFF. The CDR3 DNA is TGCAGCGTTGTCCGGGACTCTCCCTACAATGAGCAGTTCTTC.

The rearrangement uses TRBV6-1 and TRBJ2-3; D is ambiguous. Germline V gene sequence: CDR1 MNHNS, CDR2 SASEGT. The ends were cut back, 4 bases at V and 2 bases at J, with 16 bases in the middle. The CDR3 runs 16 residues. CDR3 sequence reads: CASSARTVLNTDTQYF. The CDR3 DNA sequence: TGTGCCAGCAGTGCCCGGACGGTATTAAACACAGATACGCAGTATTTT.

The genes are TRBV28 and TRBJ2-1, with D possibly being TRBD2 (7 bases). V lost 7 bases, J lost 7 bases, and 17 bases lay in between. The CDR3 loop spans 14 amino acids. Germline CDR1 MDHEN, CDR2 SYDVKM. The CDR3 coding sequence is TGTGCCAGCAACCCCGGGGGGAGGGGGAATGAGCAGTTCTTC. Translated, it gives CASNPGGRGNEQFF.

The chain joins TRBV4-1 to TRBJ2-2; possibly TRBD1 for D (6 bases). The length of the CDR3 is 16 residues. V was clipped by 0 bases and J by 5 bases, with 13 bases between them. Germline V gene data show CDR1 as MGHRA and CDR2 as YSYEKL. The chain's CDR3 is CASSQEGALPTGELFF. In nucleotides, the CDR3 is TGCGCCAGCAGCCAAGAGGGGGCCCTACCGACCGGGGAGCTGTTTTTT.